These T cell receptor beta chains were read from a single sample in a study of CD8+CD57+ T cells in acquired aplastic anemia. TCRdb re-analysed the reads in MiXCR, keeping a single row per CDR3 protein. The data show 210,000 or so distinct CDR3 sequences, almost 50% seen once. The material sequenced was sorted CD4+, CD8+, or CD8+CD57+ T cells (not recorded which) from PBMCs. The origin of the receptors is a human donor with aplastic anemia. CDR3s include the opening cysteine and the closing phenylalanine or tryptophan. A D gene is named only where the DNA matches it firmly. Size values are once, few and many counts, or a class for expanded clones, and some rows have none.

abundance: many; j_gene: TRBJ2-7; v_gene: TRBV7-2; d_gene: TRBD2; CDR3aa: CASSLLGSLASGGVYEQYF; CDR3nt: TGTGCCAGCAGCTTATTAGGTAGTCTGGCTAGCGGGGGGGTCTACGAGCAGTACTTC
abundance: .; j_gene: TRBJ2-7; v_gene: TRBV7-9; d_gene: .; CDR3aa: CASSPTDSYEQYF; CDR3nt: TGTGCCAGCAGCCCGACTGATTCCTACGAGCAGTACTTC
abundance: many; j_gene: TRBJ2-5; v_gene: TRBV2; d_gene: .; CDR3aa: CASRAAGQETQYF; CDR3nt: TGTGCCAGCAGGGCCGCTGGCCAAGAGACCCAGTACTTC
abundance: many; j_gene: TRBJ2-7; v_gene: TRBV11-2; d_gene: TRBD1; CDR3aa: CASSPDRGRRYEQYF; CDR3nt: TGTGCCAGCAGCCCGGACAGGGGGCGCCGTTACGAGCAGTACTTC
abundance: .; j_gene: TRBJ1-3; v_gene: TRBV12-3/TRBV12-4; d_gene: TRBD1; CDR3aa: CASSVDRASGNTIYF; CDR3nt: TGTGCCAGCAGTGTTGACAGGGCCTCTGGAAACACCATATATTTT
abundance: many; j_gene: TRBJ1-5; v_gene: TRBV12-3/TRBV12-4; d_gene: TRBD1; CDR3aa: CASTPTGGQPQHF; CDR3nt: TGTGCCAGCACTCCAACAGGGGGTCAGCCCCAGCATTTT
abundance: .; j_gene: TRBJ2-3; v_gene: TRBV7-8; d_gene: TRBD2; CDR3aa: CASSLGTSGGGNTQYF; CDR3nt: TGTGCCAGCAGCTTGGGGACTAGCGGGGGGGGGAATACGCAGTATTTT
abundance: many; j_gene: TRBJ1-5; v_gene: TRBV7-2; d_gene: .; CDR3aa: CASSVVEVRGNQPQHF; CDR3nt: TGTGCCAGCAGCGTAGTTGAAGTCAGGGGCAATCAGCCCCAGCATTTT
abundance: .; j_gene: TRBJ1-1; v_gene: TRBV12-3/TRBV12-4; d_gene: TRBD1; CDR3aa: CASSWDRGHSGGNLNTEAFF; CDR3nt: TGTGCCAGCAGTTGGGACAGGGGCCATAGCGGGGGAAATCTGAACACTGAAGCTTTCTTT
abundance: many; j_gene: TRBJ2-5; v_gene: TRBV5-1; d_gene: .; CDR3aa: CASSLHETQYF; CDR3nt: TGCGCCAGCAGCTTGCACGAGACCCAGTACTTC
abundance: .; j_gene: TRBJ2-3; v_gene: TRBV5-1; d_gene: .; CDR3aa: CASSLSTGRARDTQYF; CDR3nt: TGCGCCAGCAGCTTGAGTACAGGTCGGGCAAGAGATACGCAGTATTTT
abundance: many; j_gene: TRBJ1-4; v_gene: TRBV7-9; d_gene: TRBD1; CDR3aa: CASSLAGTGNEKLFF; CDR3nt: TGTGCCAGCAGCTTAGCGGGGACAGGGAATGAAAAACTGTTTTTT